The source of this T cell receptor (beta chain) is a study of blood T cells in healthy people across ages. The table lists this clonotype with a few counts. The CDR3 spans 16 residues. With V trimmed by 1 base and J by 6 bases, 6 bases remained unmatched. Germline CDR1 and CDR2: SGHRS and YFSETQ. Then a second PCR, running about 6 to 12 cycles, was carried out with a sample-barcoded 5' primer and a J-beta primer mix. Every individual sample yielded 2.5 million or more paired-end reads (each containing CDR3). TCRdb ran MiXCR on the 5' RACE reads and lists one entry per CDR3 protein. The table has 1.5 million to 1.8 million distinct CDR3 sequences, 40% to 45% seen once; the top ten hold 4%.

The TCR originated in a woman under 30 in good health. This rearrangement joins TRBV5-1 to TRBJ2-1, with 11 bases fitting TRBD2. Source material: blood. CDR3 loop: CASSLRSGLAGNEQFF. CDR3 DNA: TGCGCCAGCAGCTTGAGATCAGGACTAGCGGGCAATGAGCAGTTCTTC.